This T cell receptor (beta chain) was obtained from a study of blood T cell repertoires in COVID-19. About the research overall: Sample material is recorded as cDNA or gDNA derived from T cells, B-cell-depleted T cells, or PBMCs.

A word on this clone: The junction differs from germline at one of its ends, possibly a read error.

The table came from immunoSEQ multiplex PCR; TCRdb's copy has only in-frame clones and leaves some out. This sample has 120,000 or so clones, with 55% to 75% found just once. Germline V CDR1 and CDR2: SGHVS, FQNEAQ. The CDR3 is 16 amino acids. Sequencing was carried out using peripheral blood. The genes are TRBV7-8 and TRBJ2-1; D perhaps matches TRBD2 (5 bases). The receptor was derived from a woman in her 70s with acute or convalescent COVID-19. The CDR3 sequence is CATSRIDRGSYNEQFF. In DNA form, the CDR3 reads TGTGCCACCAGCAGGATTGACCGGGGCTCCTACAATGAGCAGTTCTTC.